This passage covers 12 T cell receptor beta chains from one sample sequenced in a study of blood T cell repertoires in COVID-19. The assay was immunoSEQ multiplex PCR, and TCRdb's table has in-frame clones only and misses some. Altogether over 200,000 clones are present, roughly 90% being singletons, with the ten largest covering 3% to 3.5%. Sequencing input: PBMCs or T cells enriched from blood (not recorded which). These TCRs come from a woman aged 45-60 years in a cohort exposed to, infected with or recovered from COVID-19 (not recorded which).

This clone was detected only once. CDR3 coding DNA: TGCAGTGAGGGGGCAGACTATGGCTACACCTTC. Amino acids: CSEGADYGYTF. The chain employs TRBV20-1 and TRBJ1-2; 7 bases agree with TRBD1. The germline V gene encodes CDR1 DFQATT and CDR2 SNEGSKA (reference sequence). The CDR3 runs to 11 residues. V gave up 7 bases and J gave up 3 bases; unmatched junction bases: 2.

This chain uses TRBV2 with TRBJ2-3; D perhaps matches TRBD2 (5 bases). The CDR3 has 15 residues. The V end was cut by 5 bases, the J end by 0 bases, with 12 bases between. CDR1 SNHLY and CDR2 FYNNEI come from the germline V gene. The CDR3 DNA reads TGTGCCAGCAGTCCGAGACGGACTAGCACAGATACGCAGTATTTT. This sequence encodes CASSPRRTSTDTQYF.

The CDR3 loop is CASSYSSWTDTDTQYF. CDR3 DNA: TGTGCCAGCAGTTACTCGAGTTGGACAGACACAGATACGCAGTATTTT. This chain uses TRBV6-5 with TRBJ2-3; D may be TRBD1 (6 bases). Germline CDR1 and CDR2: MNHEY and SVGAGI. The V and J ends lost 0 bases and 2 bases respectively, with 12 bases between them. CDR3 length equals 16 residues.

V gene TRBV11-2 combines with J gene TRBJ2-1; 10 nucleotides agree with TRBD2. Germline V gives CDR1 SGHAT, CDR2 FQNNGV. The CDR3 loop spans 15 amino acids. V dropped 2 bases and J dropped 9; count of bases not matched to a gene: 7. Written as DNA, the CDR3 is TGTGCCAGCAGCTTAAGCGGGGGGGCCGGTAGTGAGCAGTTCTTC. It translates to CASSLSGGAGSEQFF.

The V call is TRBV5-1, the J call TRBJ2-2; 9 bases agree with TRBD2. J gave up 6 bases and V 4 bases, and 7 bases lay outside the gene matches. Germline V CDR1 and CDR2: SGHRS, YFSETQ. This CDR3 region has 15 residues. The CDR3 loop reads CASSLLAGMAGELFF. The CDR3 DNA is TGCGCCAGCAGCCTCCTAGCGGGGATGGCCGGGGAGCTGTTTTTT. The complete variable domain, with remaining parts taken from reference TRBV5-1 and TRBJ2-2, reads KAGVTQTPRYLIKTRGQQVTLSCSPISGHRSVSWYQQTPGQGLQFLFEYFSETQRNKGNFPGRFSGRQFSNSRSEMNVSTLELGDSALYLCASSLLAGMAGELFFGEGSRLTVL.

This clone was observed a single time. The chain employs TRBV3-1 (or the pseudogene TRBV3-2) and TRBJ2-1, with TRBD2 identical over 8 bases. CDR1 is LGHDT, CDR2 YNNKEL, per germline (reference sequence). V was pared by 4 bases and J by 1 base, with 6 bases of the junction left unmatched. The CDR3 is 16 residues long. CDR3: CASSPTGGPSYNEQFF. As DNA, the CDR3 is TGTGCCAGCAGCCCTACGGGGGGGCCGTCCTACAATGAGCAGTTCTTC.

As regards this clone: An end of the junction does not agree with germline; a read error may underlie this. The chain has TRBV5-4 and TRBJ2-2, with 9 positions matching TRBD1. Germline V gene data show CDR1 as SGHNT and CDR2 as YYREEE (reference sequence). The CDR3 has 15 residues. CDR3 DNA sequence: TGTGCCAGCAGCTTACAGGGGGCGAAAACCGGGGAGCTGTTTTTT. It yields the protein CASSLQGAKTGELFF.

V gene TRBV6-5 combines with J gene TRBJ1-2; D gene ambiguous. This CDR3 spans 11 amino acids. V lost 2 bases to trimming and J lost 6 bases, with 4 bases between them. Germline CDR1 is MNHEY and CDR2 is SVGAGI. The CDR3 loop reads CASSYQNGYTF. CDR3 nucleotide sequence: TGTGCCAGCAGTTACCAGAATGGCTACACCTTC.

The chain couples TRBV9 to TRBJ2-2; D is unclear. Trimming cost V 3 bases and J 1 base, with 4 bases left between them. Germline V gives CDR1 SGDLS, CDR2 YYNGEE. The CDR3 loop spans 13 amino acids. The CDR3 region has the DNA TGTGCCAGCAGCGGCAGGAACACCGGGGAGCTGTTTTTT. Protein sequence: CASSGRNTGELFF.

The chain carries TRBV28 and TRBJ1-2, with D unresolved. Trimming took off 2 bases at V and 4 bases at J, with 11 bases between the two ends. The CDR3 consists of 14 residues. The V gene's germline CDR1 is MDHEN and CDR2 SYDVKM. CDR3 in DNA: TGTGCCAGCAGTTTAGCCAGACAATCCTATGGCTACACCTTC. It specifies CASSLARQSYGYTF.

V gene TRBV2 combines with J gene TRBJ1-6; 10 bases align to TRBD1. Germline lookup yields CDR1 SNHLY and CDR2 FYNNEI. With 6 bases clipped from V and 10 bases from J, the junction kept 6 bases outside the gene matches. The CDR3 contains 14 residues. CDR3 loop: CASRRDRGGSPLHF. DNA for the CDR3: TGTGCCAGCAGGAGGGACAGGGGAGGATCACCCCTCCACTTT.

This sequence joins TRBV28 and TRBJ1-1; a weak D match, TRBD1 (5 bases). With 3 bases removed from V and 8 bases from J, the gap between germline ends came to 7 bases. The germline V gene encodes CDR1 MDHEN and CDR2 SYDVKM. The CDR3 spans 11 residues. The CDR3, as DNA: TGTGCCAGCAGTTTGGGGGGGGAAGCTTTCTTT. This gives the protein CASSLGGEAFF.